Only a few counts were recorded for the clone carrying this T cell receptor beta chain. The data were taken from a study of glioma-infiltrating T cells. Study details: Sequencing aimed for about 4- to 11-fold coverage of roughly one million peripheral T cells.

The iRepertoire nested amplicon-rescue multiplex PCR amplified TCR alpha and beta CDR3s from RNA. One-step reverse transcription and amplification started from approximately 100-400 ng of tissue mRNA or PBMC total RNA. Each CDR3 protein gets one entry after TCRdb re-called the multiplex PCR reads with MiXCR. Here the sample spans approximately 400,000 distinct CDR3 sequences, 41% being singletons. V was cut by 4 bases and J by 4 bases, with 22 bases left in between. The CDR3 runs to 18 residues. Germline-derived CDR1 and CDR2 are MGHRA and YSYEKL. The chain recombines TRBV4-1 with TRBJ2-2, with a weak D call TRBD2 (5 bases). Sequencing was performed on glioma tissue, nonneoplastic brain tissue, or PBMCs (not recorded which). This sequence was found in a human donor with low-grade glioma or glioblastoma, undergoing nonglioma brain surgery, or in good health (not recorded which). The CDR3 sequence is CASSLTPPGELTTGELFF. The DNA for the CDR3 is TGCGCCAGCAGCCTCACACCCCCCGGGGAGCTTACCACCGGGGAGCTGTTTTTT.